A selection of T cell receptor beta chains follows, all from one sample in a study of neurological immune-mediated disorders. TCRdb used MiXCR to reprocess the 5' RACE reads, holding one entry per CDR3 protein. The sample has about 70,000 distinct CDR3 sequences; roughly 5% are singletons. Sample: PBMCs. These TCRs come from a human donor with multiple sclerosis. The donor label of this sample is uncertain. CDR3s include the opening cysteine and the closing phenylalanine or tryptophan. The D gene is left open where the match is weak. Rows give clone size only sometimes, using once, few, many, or a class for an expanded clone.

CDR3 protein	CDR3 DNA	clone size	D gene	V gene	J gene
CASSLAGVETDTQYF	TGTGCCAGCAGCTTAGCAGGGGTAGAAACAGATACGCAGTATTTT	many	NA	TRBV11-2	TRBJ2-3
CASRRGEMNTGELFF	TGTGCCAGCAGGAGAGGGGAGATGAACACCGGGGAGCTGTTTTTT	many	NA	TRBV6-5	TRBJ2-2
CATSREAGGLYEQYF	TGTGCCACCAGCAGAGAGGCAGGGGGTCTCTACGAGCAGTACTTC	many	TRBD1	TRBV15	TRBJ2-7
CASSAPGAGNQPQHF	TGTGCCAGCAGTGCCCCGGGGGCTGGCAATCAGCCCCAGCATTTT	NA	NA	TRBV27	TRBJ1-5
CASSQGVWGNNEQFF	TGTGCCAGCTCACAAGGGGTGTGGGGGAACAATGAGCAGTTCTTC	once	NA	TRBV18	TRBJ2-1
CASSLPRGSYEQYF	TGTGCCAGCAGCCTGCCAAGGGGGTCCTACGAGCAGTACTTC	many	NA	TRBV7-9	TRBJ2-7
CASSSSETQYF	TGTGCCAGCAGTTCTAGCGAGACCCAGTACTTC	many	NA	TRBV12-3/TRBV12-4	TRBJ2-5
CASSLAGVYNEQFF	TGTGCCAGCAGCTTGGCAGGTGTATACAATGAGCAGTTCTTC	many	NA	TRBV7-3	TRBJ2-1
CASSVGLFVGELFF	TGCGCCAGCAGCGTGGGACTATTTGTCGGGGAGCTGTTTTTT	many	TRBD2	TRBV5-1	TRBJ2-2
CASSPRAFTPYEQYF	TGTGCCAGCAGCCCGAGGGCCTTCACCCCCTACGAGCAGTACTTC	many	NA	TRBV7-6	TRBJ2-7
CASSSGGSGANVLTF	TGTGCCAGCAGCTCAGGGGGGTCAGGGGCCAACGTCCTGACTTTC	many	NA	TRBV7-9	TRBJ2-6
CASSPNTGRADTQYF	TGTGCCAGCTCACCAAACACAGGGCGGGCAGATACGCAGTATTTT	many	NA	TRBV18	TRBJ2-3
CASSLDGLLGGNTIYF	TGCGCCAGCAGCCTAGACGGCCTTTTGGGTGGAAACACCATATATTTT	many	NA	TRBV5-1	TRBJ1-3
CASSWDGLNSPLHF	TGCGCCAGCAGCTGGGACGGCTTGAATTCACCCCTCCACTTT	many	NA	TRBV5-1	TRBJ1-6
CASSRLDTEAFF	TGTGCCAGCAGCCGCCTGGATACTGAAGCTTTCTTT	many	NA	TRBV4-2	TRBJ1-1
CASRAINRGRGTQYF	TGTGCCAGCAGGGCTATTAACAGGGGGAGGGGTACGCAGTATTTT	many	NA	TRBV6-5	TRBJ2-3
CSAPPGQGGGYTF	TGCAGTGCTCCGCCGGGACAGGGGGGGGGCTACACCTTC	many	TRBD1	TRBV20-1	TRBJ1-2
CASSPGQGVDEQFF	TGTGCCAGCAGTCCGGGACAGGGGGTCGATGAGCAGTTCTTC	many	TRBD1	TRBV6-5	TRBJ2-1
CAISGGGDGSPLHF	TGTGCCATCAGTGGGGGAGGGGACGGTTCACCCCTCCACTTT	many	NA	TRBV10-3	TRBJ1-6
CSASTGGDYGYTF	TGCAGTGCTTCTACAGGGGGCGACTATGGCTACACCTTC	many	TRBD1	TRBV20-1	TRBJ1-2
CASSATAGTGPIQSRYTF	TGTGCCAGCAGCGCCACGGCCGGGACAGGGCCTATTCAATCTCGCTACACCTTC	many	TRBD1	TRBV9	TRBJ1-2
CASSEDRWGYTF	TGCGCCAGCAGTGAGGACCGGTGGGGCTACACCTTC	many	NA	TRBV10-2	TRBJ1-2